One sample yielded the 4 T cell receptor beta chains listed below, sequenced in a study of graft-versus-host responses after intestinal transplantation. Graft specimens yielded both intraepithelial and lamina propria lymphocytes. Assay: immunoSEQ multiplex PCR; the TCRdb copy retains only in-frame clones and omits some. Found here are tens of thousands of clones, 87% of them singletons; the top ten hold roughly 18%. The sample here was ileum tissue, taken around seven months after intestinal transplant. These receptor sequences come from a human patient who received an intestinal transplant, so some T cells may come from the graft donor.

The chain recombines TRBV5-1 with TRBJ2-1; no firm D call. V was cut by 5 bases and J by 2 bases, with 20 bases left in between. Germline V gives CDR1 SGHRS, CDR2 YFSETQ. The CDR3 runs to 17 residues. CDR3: CASRPFGQAAAYNEQFF. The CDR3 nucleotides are TGCGCCAGCAGGCCTTTTGGTCAAGCAGCAGCCTACAATGAGCAGTTCTTC.

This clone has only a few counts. Written as DNA, the CDR3 is TGTGCCAGCAGCGCAGAGAGGTCGGACTACGAGCAGTACTTC. It translates to CASSAERSDYEQYF. The V call is TRBV7-9, the J call TRBJ2-7; D gene unclear. Per the germline V gene, CDR1 is SEHNR and CDR2 is FQNEAQ (reference sequence). V dropped 5 bases and J dropped 3 bases, with 14 bases sitting between them. The CDR3 runs 14 residues.

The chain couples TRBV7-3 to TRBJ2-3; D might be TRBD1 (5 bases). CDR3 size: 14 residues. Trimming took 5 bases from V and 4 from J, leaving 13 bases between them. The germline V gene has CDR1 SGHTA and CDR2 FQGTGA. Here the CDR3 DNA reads TGTGCCAGCAGCCCAGATTGGGGCTCAGATACGCAGTATTTT. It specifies CASSPDWGSDTQYF.

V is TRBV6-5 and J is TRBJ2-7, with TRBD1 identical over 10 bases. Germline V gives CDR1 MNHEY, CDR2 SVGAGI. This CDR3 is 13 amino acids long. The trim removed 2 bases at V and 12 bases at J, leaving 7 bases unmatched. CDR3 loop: CASSYEGQGFWYF. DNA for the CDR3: TGTGCCAGCAGTTACGAGGGACAGGGGTTTTGGTACTTC.